The source of this TCR beta chain is a study of blood T cell repertoires in COVID-19. Background on the study: The United States, Italy and Spain supplied acute and convalescent COVID-19 samples. In each case, the material was cDNA or gDNA derived from T cells, B-cell-depleted T cells, or PBMCs.

Measured with immunoSEQ multiplex PCR; TCRdb has only the in-frame clones, and not every one. The sample shows almost 200,000 clones, around four fifths of them seen only once. The CDR3 runs to 16 residues. Trimming removed 6 bases from V and 3 bases from J; junction bases left unmatched: 8. CDR1 is MNHEY and CDR2 is SMNVEV in the germline V gene (reference sequence). Sequenced: peripheral blood. The source of this sequence is a man in his 60s with COVID-19, enrolled during active disease. V and J are TRBV27 and TRBJ2-2; 9 bases agree with TRBD2. CDR3 DNA sequence: TGTGCCAGCAGACGTAAGGGACTAGCAGACACCGGGGAGCTGTTTTTT. Protein product: CASRRKGLADTGELFF.